The entry that follows covers one TCR beta chain sequence. Its antigen remains unknown. The sample is drawn from a study of T cell responses to AZD1222 COVID-19 vaccine. The wider study: Second doses that came at about 4 or about 12 weeks were put together. Broader study findings: Spike was spanned by vaccine-associated CD4 TCRs, which were dominant at 160-218 and 743-854. Spike-specific TCR breadth and depth both grew after two AZD1222 doses. Donor demographics were predominantly white British with a female majority; clonal diversity may be underestimated.

TCRdb's table, derived via immunoSEQ multiplex PCR, lists solely in-frame clones and lacks some. The data show 150,000 to 200,000 clones, more than 70% seen once. With V trimmed by 11 bases and J by 0 bases, 7 bases remained unmatched. The CDR3 has 14 residues. The germline V gene has CDR1 LNHNV and CDR2 YYDKDF (reference sequence). This receptor was taken from an adult in good health. The V and J genes are TRBV15 and TRBJ1-3; 7 bases fit TRBD1. The specimen was peripheral blood, collected on day 0 of AZD1222 vaccination. CDR3 residues: CAVGQTISGNTIYF. The CDR3 bases are TGTGCCGTGGGACAGACCATCTCTGGAAACACCATATATTTT.